A selection of T cell receptor beta chains follows, all from one sample in a study of cytomegalovirus exposure and HLA in healthy donors. Method: immunoSEQ multiplex PCR; TCRdb's copy keeps in-frame clones and lacks some. Seen here are about 82,000 clones, about 77% observed once, and the top ten hold 3.3%. Sequencing was done on a sample of PBMCs. The source of these receptors is a man in his fifties in good health and CMV-seronegative. Both conserved end residues are part of each CDR3. The D gene is left open where the match is weak. Size is omitted from some rows. Given values are once, few, many or a class for expanded clones.

V gene	D gene	clone size	J gene	CDR3 protein	CDR3 DNA
TRBV11-2	-	-	TRBJ1-2	CASSRGRGGGYTF	TGTGCCAGCAGCCGTGGGAGGGGTGGTGGCTACACCTTC
TRBV5-6	-	few	TRBJ1-1	CASSSRGVRTEAFF	TGTGCCAGCAGCTCTCGGGGAGTTAGGACTGAAGCTTTCTTT
TRBV7-2	-	-	TRBJ2-7	CASRPRGSSYEQYF	TGTGCCAGCAGGCCTCGGGGGAGCTCCTACGAGCAGTACTTC
TRBV11-3	-	few	TRBJ2-5	CASSLGGGPEETQYF	TGTGCCAGCAGCTTAGGGGGGGGGCCGGAAGAGACCCAGTACTTC
TRBV10-3	TRBD2	-	TRBJ2-5	CAISAGGSSGVGTQYF	TGTGCCATCAGTGCGGGGGGGAGTAGCGGGGTCGGGACCCAGTACTTC
TRBV6-6	-	-	TRBJ2-7	CASSSLDIAYEQYF	TGTGCCAGCAGTTCACTGGACATCGCCTACGAGCAGTACTTC
TRBV27	TRBD1	-	TRBJ2-3	CASRETGGRDTQYF	TGTGCCAGCAGAGAAACAGGGGGCCGCGATACGCAGTATTTT
TRBV29-1	-	-	TRBJ1-1	CSVDKATYSTEAFF	TGCAGCGTTGATAAGGCGACATATAGCACTGAAGCTTTCTTT
TRBV5-1	TRBD1	once	TRBJ1-2	CASSQGENYGYTF	TGCGCCAGCAGCCAGGGGGAGAACTATGGCTACACCTTC
TRBV2	-	-	TRBJ1-2	CASMGLRDTDYGYTF	TGTGCCAGCATGGGGTTACGGGACACGGACTATGGCTACACCTTC
TRBV7-6	TRBD2	-	TRBJ2-2	CASSQRLAGTSGYTGELFF	TGTGCCAGCAGCCAAAGGCTCGCGGGAACTAGCGGGTACACCGGGGAGCTGTTTTTT
TRBV29-1	-	-	TRBJ1-2	CSVDSNYGYTF	TGCAGCGTGGACAGTAACTATGGCTACACCTTC
TRBV2	-	once	TRBJ1-2	CASSESGVGYTF	TGTGCCAGCAGTGAATCCGGAGTTGGCTACACCTTC
TRBV6-1	-	few	TRBJ2-2	CARARGGELFF	TGTGCCAGAGCTAGGGGCGGGGAGCTGTTTTTT
TRBV7-9	TRBD1	-	TRBJ1-2	CASTYLQGNGYTF	TGTGCCAGCACTTACCTACAGGGGAATGGCTACACCTTC
TRBV7-3	-	few	TRBJ1-6	CASSINGGSSPLHF	TGTGCCAGCAGCATTAATGGCGGTAGTTCACCCCTCCACTTT
TRBV27	-	-	TRBJ1-2	CASSLRGTEYGGYTF	TGTGCCAGCAGTCTTAGGGGGACGGAATATGGTGGCTACACCTTC